This TCR beta chain was retrieved from a study of T cell changes during pregnancy in multiple sclerosis. Trimming took 5 bases from V and 5 from J; bases not matched to a gene: 8. CDR3 length: 15 residues. Germline V gene sequence: CDR1 LNHDA, CDR2 SQIVND (reference sequence). This table comes from immunoSEQ multiplex PCR, and its TCRdb copy is limited to in-frame clones, with some not included. The sample has around 75,000 clones; 90% to 95% are singletons. This specimen consisted of CD4+ T cells from peripheral blood mononuclear cells, obtained after pregnancy. This sequence joins TRBV19 and TRBJ2-1; 8 bases match TRBD2. The sequence came from a female donor with multiple sclerosis, enrolled in a pregnancy study. CDR3 sequence reads: CASSSSSGYNNEQFF. CDR3 nucleotides: TGTGCCAGTAGTTCATCTAGCGGGTATAACAATGAGCAGTTCTTC. Filled out from reference TRBV19 and TRBJ2-1, the complete variable domain reads DGGITQSPKYLFRKEGQNVTLSCEQNLNHDAMYWYRQDPGQGLRLIYYSQIVNDFQKGDIAEGYSVSREKKESFPLTVTSAQKNPTAFYLCASSSSSGYNNEQFFGPGTRLTVL.